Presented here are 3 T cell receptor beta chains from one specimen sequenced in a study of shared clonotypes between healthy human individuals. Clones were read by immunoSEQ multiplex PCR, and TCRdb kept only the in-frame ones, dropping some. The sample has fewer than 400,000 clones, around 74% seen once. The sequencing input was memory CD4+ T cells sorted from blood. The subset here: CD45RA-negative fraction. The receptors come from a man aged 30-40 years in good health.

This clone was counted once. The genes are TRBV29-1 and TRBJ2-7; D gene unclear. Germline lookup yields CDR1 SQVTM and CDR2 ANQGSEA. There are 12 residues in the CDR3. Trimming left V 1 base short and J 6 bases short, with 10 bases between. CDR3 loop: CSVEGLWGEQYF. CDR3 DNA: TGCAGCGTTGAAGGGCTTTGGGGCGAGCAGTACTTC.

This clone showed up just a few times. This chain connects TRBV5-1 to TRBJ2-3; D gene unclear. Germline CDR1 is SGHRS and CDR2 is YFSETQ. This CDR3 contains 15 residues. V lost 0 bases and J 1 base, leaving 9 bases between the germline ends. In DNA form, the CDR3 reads TGCGCCAGCAGCTTGGAACGGCCGGGCACAGATACGCAGTATTTT. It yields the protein CASSLERPGTDTQYF.

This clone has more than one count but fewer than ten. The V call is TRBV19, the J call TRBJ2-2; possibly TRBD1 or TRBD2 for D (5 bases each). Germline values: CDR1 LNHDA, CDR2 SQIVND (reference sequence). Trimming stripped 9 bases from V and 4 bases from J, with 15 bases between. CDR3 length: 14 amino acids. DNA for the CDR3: TGTGCCAGCGTCCGGGACCCTAGCACCGGGGAGCTGTTTTTT. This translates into CASVRDPSTGELFF.